The 31 T cell receptor beta chains below were found in one sample sequenced in a study of T cells in Graves' hyperthyroidism and ophthalmopathy. From RNA transcripts, TCR beta CDR3 regions were amplified. A set of HTBI primers served as the primers for a first-round RT-PCR of the TCR CDR3. MiXCR was run by TCRdb on the multiplex PCR reads, yielding one entry per CDR3 protein. Counted here are more than 300,000 distinct CDR3 sequences, 15% to 20% occurring once; the ten biggest clones make up 35% to 45%. The sample consisted of blood. The receptor source for this set is a man between 18 and 35 years old with Graves' ophthalmopathy.

This clonotype was counted at least ten times. V gene TRBV11-2 combines with J gene TRBJ1-1, with D possibly matching TRBD1 (6 bases). Germline CDR1 SGHAT, CDR2 FQNNGV. The CDR3 runs 15 residues. The ends were cut back, 5 bases at V and 3 bases at J, with 16 bases in the middle. CDR3 DNA: TGTGCCAGCAGCCCTCGAGTGGGGGCTTACACTGAAGCTTTCTTT. As protein: CASSPRVGAYTEAFF.

This clonotype was seen ten or more times. The rearrangement uses TRBV9 and TRBJ1-5, with no clear D. The CDR3 sequence is 15 residues long. Germline loops: CDR1 SGDLS, CDR2 YYNGEE. With 0 bases removed from V and 0 bases from J, the gap between germline ends came to 7 bases. CDR3 in DNA: TGTGCCAGCAGCGTAGGTGGGAGTAGCAATCAGCCCCAGCATTTT. This sequence encodes CASSVGGSSNQPQHF.

This clonotype was seen once. This chain uses TRBV6-2 or TRBV6-3 with TRBJ2-2; D tentatively reads TRBD1 or TRBD2 (6 bases each). CDR3 length: 15 residues. Germline-derived CDR1 and CDR2 are MNHEY and SVGEGT. Trimming pared 10 bases from V and 5 bases from J, leaving 20 bases between. The CDR3 loop reads CATRGQGGETGELFF. The DNA for the CDR3 is TGTGCCACCAGGGGTCAGGGAGGAGAAACCGGGGAGCTGTTTTTT.

This sequence joins TRBV6-1 and TRBJ1-1; D perhaps matches TRBD1 (6 bases). V lost 5 bases and J lost 2, with 12 bases in between. From germline, CDR1 is MNHNS and CDR2 SASEGT. This CDR3 comprises 14 residues. The CDR3 DNA follows: TGTGCCAGCAGTTATCGGGGGCACAACACTGAAGCTTTCTTT. Its protein product is CASSYRGHNTEAFF.

This clonotype was counted a few times. The chain has TRBV19 and TRBJ1-4, with 8 bases lining up with TRBD1. Germline CDR1 reads LNHDA; CDR2 reads SQIVND (reference sequence). The CDR3 runs to 13 residues. Trimming took 10 bases from V and 7 from J; bases not matched to a gene: 8. The CDR3 sequence is CATPRGPVEKLFF. The CDR3 nucleotides are TGTGCCACCCCCAGGGGGCCCGTTGAAAAACTGTTTTTT. Drawing the rest from reference TRBV19 and TRBJ1-4, the complete variable domain is DGGITQSPKYLFRKEGQNVTLSCEQNLNHDAMYWYRQDPGQGLRLIYYSQIVNDFQKGDIAEGYSVSREKKESFPLTVTSAQKNPTAFYLCATPRGPVEKLFFGSGTQLSVL.

This clonotype was observed at least ten times. V and J are TRBV2 and TRBJ1-5; D gene ambiguous. This CDR3 is 14 amino acids long. The V gene lost 4 bases and the J gene lost 5 bases, with 12 bases spanning the gap. Looked up from germline, CDR1 is SNHLY and CDR2 is FYNNEI. The CDR3 reads CASSVQGPHQPQHF. The CDR3 DNA follows: TGTGCCAGCAGTGTCCAAGGGCCGCATCAGCCCCAGCATTTT.

The chain has TRBV7-9 and TRBJ2-4, with D perhaps being TRBD1 or TRBD2 (6 bases each). CDR3 length: 16 residues. The germline V and J ends were trimmed by 5 bases and 0 bases, with 14 bases remaining between them. The germline V gene has CDR1 SEHNR and CDR2 FQNEAQ (reference sequence). The CDR3 region has the DNA TGTGCCAGCAGCCGAAACAGGGACTTAGCCAAAAACATTCAGTACTTC. Protein product: CASSRNRDLAKNIQYF.

This clonotype was observed a handful of times. The chain links TRBV20-1 to TRBJ2-1, with D possibly called TRBD1 or TRBD2 (5 bases each). Germline lookup yields CDR1 DFQATT and CDR2 SNEGSKA (reference sequence). Trimming shortened V by 6 bases and J by 11 bases, and 14 bases separated the two germline ends. This CDR3 has 11 residues. CDR3 in amino acids: CSAGTLDQQFF. The CDR3 DNA follows: TGCAGTGCGGGGACCCTGGACCAGCAGTTCTTC.

The rearrangement uses TRBV7-3 and TRBJ2-7; no definite D call. The germline V gene encodes CDR1 SGHTA and CDR2 FQGTGA. The CDR3 is 14 amino acids. Trimming cost V 2 bases and J 6 bases, with 14 bases left between them. The CDR3 spells CASSLWTNPGEQYF. The CDR3 coding sequence is TGTGCCAGCAGCTTATGGACCAATCCTGGCGAGCAGTACTTC.

In its sample, this clonotype was seen many times. The rearrangement uses TRBV5-1 and TRBJ2-2; D might be TRBD1 or TRBD2, each matching 5 bases. In germline, CDR1 is SGHRS, CDR2 YFSETQ. Trimming shortened V by 4 bases and J by 0 bases, and 10 bases separated the two germline ends. The CDR3 spans 15 residues. DNA for the CDR3: TGCGCCAGCAGCCCGGGACCGACGAACACCGGGGAGCTGTTTTTT. It codes for CASSPGPTNTGELFF.

In this sample, this clonotype turned up a few times. Here the CDR3 DNA reads TGCGCCAGCAGCTTGGCCGACAACTCCTACGAGCAGTACTTC. Encoded protein: CASSLADNSYEQYF. The chain has TRBV5-1 and TRBJ2-7, with D unclear. The V gene's germline CDR1 is SGHRS and CDR2 YFSETQ. The length of the CDR3 is 14 residues. Between the trimmed V and J ends, which lost 0 bases and 0 bases, there was a span of 7 bases.

This clonotype showed up many times. This chain links TRBV6-1 with TRBJ2-2; D unclear. Trimming left V 5 bases short and J 5 bases short, with 12 bases between. The CDR3 contains 14 residues. Germline V CDR1 and CDR2: MNHNS, SASEGT. The CDR3 protein is CASSKSSSTGELFF. In nucleotides, the CDR3 is TGTGCCAGCAGTAAGAGCTCCTCGACCGGGGAGCTGTTTTTT.

This clonotype was recorded at least ten times. The rearrangement links TRBV5-5 to TRBJ2-1, with no clear D. V was trimmed by 4 bases and J by 0 bases, leaving 11 bases between them. This CDR3 region has 15 residues. The germline V gene encodes CDR1 SGHKS and CDR2 YYEKEE (reference sequence). CDR3 protein: CASSPMGSSYNEQFF. CDR3 DNA sequence: TGTGCCAGCAGCCCTATGGGGTCCTCCTACAATGAGCAGTTCTTC.

The rearrangement links TRBV10-3 to TRBJ2-5; 8 positions agree with TRBD2. V gave up 4 bases and J gave up 5 bases; unmatched junction bases: 12. Looked up from germline, CDR1 is ENHRY and CDR2 is SYGVKD. The CDR3 has 16 residues. The CDR3 sequence: CAISAPGRGARETQYF. In DNA form, the CDR3 reads TGTGCCATCAGTGCCCCCGGGCGGGGGGCCCGGGAGACCCAGTACTTC.

The rearrangement links TRBV6-1 to TRBJ2-5; a possible D gene is TRBD2 (5 bases). Germline CDR1 is MNHNS and CDR2 is SASEGT. The CDR3 runs to 14 residues. V lost 3 bases and J lost 5, with 13 bases in between. In DNA form, the CDR3 reads TGTGCCAGCAGTGAGACTCGGGGTTCGGAGACCCAGTACTTC. It encodes CASSETRGSETQYF.

Ten or more counts support this clonotype. The rearrangement joins TRBV12-3 or TRBV12-4 to TRBJ2-7, with D possibly being TRBD1 (9 bases). The CDR3 spans 15 residues. V lost 7 bases, J lost 2 bases, and 18 bases lay in between. CDR3 sequence reads: CASNRGGQGTYEQYF. The DNA of the CDR3 is TGTGCCAGCAACCGGGGGGGACAGGGAACCTACGAGCAGTACTTC.

This clonotype was counted at least ten times. The genes are TRBV28 and TRBJ2-3, with a possible D match to TRBD1 (6 bases). Looked up from germline, CDR1 is MDHEN and CDR2 is SYDVKM. The CDR3 spans 16 residues. V was pared by 6 bases and J by 0 bases, with 16 bases between. The CDR3: CASSPSGHYSTDTQYF. In nucleotides, the CDR3 is TGTGCCAGCAGCCCCTCGGGACATTACAGCACAGATACGCAGTATTTT.

Many counts were recorded for this clonotype. The DNA for the CDR3 is TGTGCCAGCAGCTACGGACAGACTTCCTACGAGCAGTACTTC. Amino acids: CASSYGQTSYEQYF. The chain has TRBV3-1 and TRBJ2-7, with a possible D match to TRBD1 (6 bases). Trimming left V 5 bases short and J 1 base short, with 12 bases between. The germline V gene has CDR1 LGHDT and CDR2 YNNKEL (reference sequence). The CDR3 is 14 amino acids.

This clonotype was seen at least ten times. The chain joins TRBV7-2 to TRBJ2-7; 10 bases agree with TRBD2. V gave up 5 bases and J gave up 5 bases; unmatched junction bases: 9. CDR1 is SGHTA, CDR2 FQGNSA, per germline. The CDR3 is made up of 15 amino acids. The CDR3 loop reads CASSQTSGVIHEQYF. In DNA, the CDR3 is TGTGCCAGCAGCCAAACTAGCGGGGTGATCCACGAGCAGTACTTC.

This clonotype has more than one count but fewer than ten. The chain recombines TRBV5-1 with TRBJ2-7, with TRBD1 identical over 7 bases. The CDR3 spans 15 residues. After removal of 4 bases from V and 3 bases from J, the junction contained 10 bases not matched to a gene. Germline V gene lookup returns CDR1 SGHRS and CDR2 YFSETQ. The DNA of the CDR3 is TGCGCCAGCAGCCTCGGGACAGCTGCCCTCTACGAGCAGTACTTC. Amino acids: CASSLGTAALYEQYF.

Only one count was recorded for this clonotype. One end of the junction fails to match germline, which may point to a read error. The V and J genes are TRBV5-1 and TRBJ2-7; D may be TRBD1 (6 bases). The CDR3 is made up of 14 amino acids. CDR1 and CDR2 from the germline V gene are SGHRS and YFSETQ. The CDR3 spells CVSSFQDRTYEQYF. In nucleotides, the CDR3 is TGCGTCAGCAGCTTCCAGGACAGAACCTACGAGCAGTACTTC.

J is TRBJ2-3 and V is TRBV11-2; D is undetermined. The CDR3 spans 12 residues. Germline CDR1 and CDR2: SGHAT and FQNNGV. The V and J ends lost 4 bases and 3 bases respectively, with 5 bases between them. The CDR3 DNA reads TGTGCCAGCAGCTGGTTAACAGATACGCAGTATTTT. Protein sequence: CASSWLTDTQYF.

This clonotype was detected a few times. The gene calls are TRBV15 and TRBJ2-7, with TRBD1 matching over 10 bases. This CDR3 spans 14 amino acids. V was clipped by 1 base and J by 6 bases; unmatched bases: 3. Germline assignment: CDR1 LNHNV and CDR2 YYDKDF (reference sequence). In nucleotides, the CDR3 is TGTGCCACCAGCAGAGGACAGGGGGCTGGCGAGCAGTACTTC. Encoded protein: CATSRGQGAGEQYF.

There are many counts of this clonotype. This chain uses TRBV2 with TRBJ1-4; the D is unclear. CDR3 length: 15 amino acids. V was pared by 8 bases and J by 4 bases, with 17 bases between. Germline CDR1 is SNHLY and CDR2 is FYNNEI. CDR3 sequence (DNA): TGTGCCAGCGCCCGAGGTTTAGGGAGTAATGAAAAACTGTTTTTT. This translates into CASARGLGSNEKLFF.

This clonotype was recorded at least ten times. The chain has TRBV7-3 and TRBJ2-1; 10 bases align to TRBD2. The CDR3 covers 16 residues. The V and J ends lost 4 bases and 7 bases, in that order; junction bases with no gene match: 10. The germline V gene has CDR1 SGHTA and CDR2 FQGTGA. In DNA form, the CDR3 reads TGTGCCAGCAGCTCCCCCCTAGCGGGGGCGACTAATGAGCAGTTCTTC. Protein sequence: CASSSPLAGATNEQFF.

J is TRBJ2-4 and V is TRBV29-1; possibly TRBD1 for D (7 bases). CDR1 SQVTM and CDR2 ANQGSEA come from the germline V gene. This CDR3 spans 17 amino acids. Trimming removed 8 bases from V and 0 bases from J, with 23 bases in between. The CDR3 nucleotides are TGCAGCCTCTCGGGACAGCCCGGGGAGGTAGCCAAAAACATTCAGTACTTC. Protein product: CSLSGQPGEVAKNIQYF.

This clonotype has a count of ten or more. The V and J genes are TRBV5-5 and TRBJ1-4, with D perhaps TRBD1 (5 bases). Germline V CDR1 and CDR2: SGHKS, YYEKEE (reference sequence). Trimming removed 4 bases from V and 7 bases from J, with 8 bases in between. CDR3 length: 12 residues. DNA of the CDR3: TGTGCCAGCAGCGCTCAGGGTGAAAAACTGTTTTTT. It translates to CASSAQGEKLFF.

The chain is built from TRBV20-1 and TRBJ1-6; D remains ambiguous. There are 13 residues in the CDR3. V shed 1 base and J shed 7 bases, with 8 bases lying between them. Germline V CDR1 and CDR2: DFQATT, SNEGSKA (reference sequence). CDR3 in amino acids: CSARATGNSPLHF. The CDR3 DNA follows: TGCAGTGCTAGAGCTACCGGAAATTCACCCCTCCACTTT.

J is TRBJ2-2 and V is TRBV28; 9 bases are shared with TRBD1. The CDR3 has 16 amino acids. V shed 3 bases and J 5 bases; nucleotides not matched to a gene: 7. Germline CDR1 reads MDHEN; CDR2 reads SYDVKM. This CDR3 is CASSFNNRGQTGELFF. CDR3 coding DNA: TGTGCCAGCAGTTTCAACAACAGGGGGCAAACCGGGGAGCTGTTTTTT.

This clonotype was counted at least ten times. V and J are TRBV7-3 and TRBJ2-3, with a tentative D call TRBD1 (7 bases). Germline V gives CDR1 SGHTA, CDR2 FQGTGA. There are 15 residues in the CDR3. V was pared by 7 bases and J by 7 bases, with 21 bases between. The CDR3 DNA is TGTGCCAGCACCTGGGGTGCAGGGGGGTCGAATACGCAGTATTTT. It specifies CASTWGAGGSNTQYF. Full variable domain (rest looked up from reference TRBV7-3 and TRBJ2-3): GAGVSQTPSNKVTEKGKYVELRCDPISGHTALYWYRQSLGQGPEFLIYFQGTGAADDSGLPNDRFFAVRPEGSVSTLKIQRTERGDSAVYLCASTWGAGGSNTQYFGPGTRLTVL.

This clonotype has at least ten counts. The chain has TRBV27 and TRBJ1-2; possible D gene TRBD1, 5 bases. V was trimmed by 0 bases and J by 2 bases, leaving 19 bases between them. CDR1 and CDR2 from the germline V gene are MNHEY and SMNVEV (reference sequence). There are 18 residues in the CDR3. The DNA of the CDR3 is TGTGCCAGCAGTTTATCAGGGGCCGTCCCGTGGCAGAACTATGGCTACACCTTC. Translating it yields CASSLSGAVPWQNYGYTF.